This T cell receptor (beta chain) emerged from a study of cytotoxic CD8 clonotypes in ibrutinib-treated CLL. Study results and caveats: Public clonotypes, an uncommon group, contracted or remained stable on treatment.

About this clone: The antigen is not known.

Germline loops: CDR1 SGHAT, CDR2 FQNNGV. CDR3 size: 14 residues. V lost 7 bases and J lost 2, with 14 bases in between. Depth targeted 1 in 200,000 to 1 in 1 million T cells, averaging approximately 9.3x coverage per clonotype. Profiling relied on immunoSEQ multiplex PCR, and the TCRdb table lists in-frame clones only, not all of them. This table has about 68,000 clones, under 70% appearing once. The genes are TRBV11-2 and TRBJ1-2; D is possibly TRBD1 (5 bases). This specimen was PBMCs, taken after 12 months of ibrutinib treatment. This sequence was found in a human donor with chronic lymphocytic leukemia. The CDR3 coding sequence is TGTGCCAGCACCGAAGGGCCAGGGAACTATGGCTACACCTTC. It specifies CASTEGPGNYGYTF.